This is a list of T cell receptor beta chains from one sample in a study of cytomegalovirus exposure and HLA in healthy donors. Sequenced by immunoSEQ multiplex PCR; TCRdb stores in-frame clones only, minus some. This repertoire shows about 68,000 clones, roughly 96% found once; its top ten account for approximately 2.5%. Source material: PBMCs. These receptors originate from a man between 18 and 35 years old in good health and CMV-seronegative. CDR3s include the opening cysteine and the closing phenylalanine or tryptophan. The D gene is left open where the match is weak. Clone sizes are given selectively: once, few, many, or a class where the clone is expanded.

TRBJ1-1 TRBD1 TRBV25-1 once CASTSRDRGHTEAFF TGTGCCAGCACCTCCAGGGACAGGGGGCACACTGAAGCTTTCTTT
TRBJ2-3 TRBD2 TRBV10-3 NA CAITDGRTDTQYF TGTGCCATCACGGACGGGAGGACAGATACGCAGTATTTT
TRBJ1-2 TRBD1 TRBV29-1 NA CSVEMGDGQGSNYGYTF TGCAGCGTTGAGATGGGAGACGGACAGGGCAGTAACTATGGCTACACCTTC
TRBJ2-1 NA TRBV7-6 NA CASSPSNEQFF TGTGCCAGCAGCCCCTCCAATGAGCAGTTCTTC
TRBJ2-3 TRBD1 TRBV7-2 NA CASSGQGVNTQYF TGTGCCAGCTCAGGACAGGGGGTGAATACGCAGTATTTT
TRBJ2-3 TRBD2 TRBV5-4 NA CASSLGLAGVADTQYF TGTGCCAGCAGCCTCGGACTAGCGGGAGTGGCAGATACGCAGTATTTT
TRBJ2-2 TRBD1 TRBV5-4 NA CASSLGTGRNTGELFF TGTGCCAGCAGCTTAGGGACAGGTCGGAACACCGGGGAGCTGTTTTTT
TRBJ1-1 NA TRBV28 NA CASSLSEMNTEAFF TGTGCCAGCAGCCTCAGCGAAATGAACACTGAAGCTTTCTTT
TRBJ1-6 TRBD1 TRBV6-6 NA CASRSTGGNNSPLHF TGTGCCAGCAGGTCTACAGGGGGCAATAATTCACCCCTCCACTTT
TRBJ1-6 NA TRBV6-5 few CASRTGESPLHF TGTGCCAGCAGGACGGGAGAATCACCCCTCCACTTT
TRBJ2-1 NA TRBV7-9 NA CASSLPSAYNEQFF TGTGCCAGCAGCTTACCTAGCGCTTACAATGAGCAGTTCTTC
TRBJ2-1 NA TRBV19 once CASSISVSSYNEQFF TGTGCCAGTAGTATAAGCGTAAGCTCCTACAATGAGCAGTTCTTC
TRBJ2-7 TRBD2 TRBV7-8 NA CASSLALAGDEQYF TGTGCCAGCAGCTTAGCACTAGCGGGAGACGAGCAGTACTTC
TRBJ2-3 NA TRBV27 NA CASSLVGSEFTDTQYF TGTGCCAGCAGTTTGGTCGGGAGTGAGTTCACAGATACGCAGTATTTT
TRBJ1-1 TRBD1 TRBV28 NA CASSLTGGNTEAFF TGTGCCAGCAGCTTAACAGGGGGGAACACTGAAGCTTTCTTT
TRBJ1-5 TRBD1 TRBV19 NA CASGIDRGRGNQPQHF TGTGCCAGTGGGATCGACAGGGGGCGAGGCAATCAGCCCCAGCATTTT
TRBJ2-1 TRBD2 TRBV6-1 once CASSEAGLAFGEQFF TGTGCCAGCAGTGAAGCGGGACTAGCTTTTGGTGAGCAGTTCTTC
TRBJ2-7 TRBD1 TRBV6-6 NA CASSIRGLPYEQYF TGTGCCAGCAGCATCAGGGGGCTCCCCTACGAGCAGTACTTC
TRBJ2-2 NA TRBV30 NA CAWSDLRWERSTGELFF TGTGCCTGGAGTGACCTCCGGTGGGAGCGAAGCACCGGGGAGCTGTTTTTT
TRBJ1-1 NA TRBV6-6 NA CASRRGGGTEAFF TGTGCCAGCAGGCGTGGGGGGGGGACTGAAGCTTTCTTT
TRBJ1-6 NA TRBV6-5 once CASSRQAGNNSPLHF TGTGCCAGCAGCCGCCAGGCGGGGAATAATTCACCCCTCCACTTT
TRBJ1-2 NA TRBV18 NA CASSPRGLYGYTF TGTGCCAGCTCACCACGGGGGCTCTATGGCTACACCTTC